This T cell receptor beta chain originates from a study of cytomegalovirus exposure and HLA in healthy donors. The CDR3 loop spans 13 amino acids. Germline-derived CDR1 and CDR2 are GTSNPN and SVGIG (reference sequence). Trimming at V came to 1 base and at J to 6 bases, leaving 2 bases not matched to a gene. Findings and limits, study-wide: As a later analysis showed, several of the most significant clusters appeared to be linked to common viral pathogens. Later findings reportedly placed an Asian-associated ancestry cluster below the approximately 670-donor mean for N-insertions. Per published reports, the classifier diagnosed cytomegalovirus status with high specificity and sensitivity.

The PCR was carried out with 60 Vbeta primers and 13 Jbeta primers. The method was immunoSEQ multiplex PCR; TCRdb's version includes in-frame clones alone and lacks a portion of them. The sample has around 71,000 clones. In regard to this clone: Its antigen remains unidentified.

This TCR was recovered from a woman aged 25 to 39 in good health and CMV-seronegative. The chain uses TRBV30 and TRBJ2-2, with 7 bases identical to TRBD1. The sequenced sample consisted of PBMCs. The CDR3 sequence is CAWSEGQSGELFF. CDR3 nucleotide sequence: TGTGCCTGGAGTGAGGGACAGTCCGGGGAGCTGTTTTTT.